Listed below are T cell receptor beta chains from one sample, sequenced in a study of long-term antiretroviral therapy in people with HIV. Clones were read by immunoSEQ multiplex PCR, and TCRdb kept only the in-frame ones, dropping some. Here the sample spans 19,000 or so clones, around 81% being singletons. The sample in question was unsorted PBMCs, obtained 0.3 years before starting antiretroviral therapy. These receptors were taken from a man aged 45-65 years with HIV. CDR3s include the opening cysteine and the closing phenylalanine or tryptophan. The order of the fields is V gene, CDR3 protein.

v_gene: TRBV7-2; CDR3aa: CASSLTGYTEAFF
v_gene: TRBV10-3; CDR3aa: CAISWTGGATLLYEQYF
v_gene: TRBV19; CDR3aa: CASSMAGRSSYEQYF
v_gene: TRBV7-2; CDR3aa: CASTLGGRYEQYF
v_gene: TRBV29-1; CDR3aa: CSVEVQTNTGELFF
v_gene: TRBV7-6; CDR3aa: CASSPDGTGELFF
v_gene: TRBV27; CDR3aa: CASSLDDRFNTEAFF
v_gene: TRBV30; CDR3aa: CAWDGSGRGPDTQYF
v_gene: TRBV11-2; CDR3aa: CASKGTVGVGSYNEQFF
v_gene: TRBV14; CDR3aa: CASSQDNRGSSGNTIYF
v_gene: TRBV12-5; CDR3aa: CASGSGGNQETQYF
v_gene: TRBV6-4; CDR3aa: CASSPNPELAGLTGELFF
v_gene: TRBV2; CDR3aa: CASSLLEQGPTLNTEAFF
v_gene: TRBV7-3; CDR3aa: CASSLELGWGTDTQYF